One T cell receptor (beta chain) is described in this entry. The data are from a study of PD-L1 blockade in urothelial cancer. Whole-study context: A median blood sample held about 140,000 T cells and under 85,000 unique TCRs.

The method was immunoSEQ multiplex PCR; TCRdb's version includes in-frame clones alone and lacks a portion of them. The data contain more than 45,000 clones, approximately 86% of them singletons. Germline V gene lookup returns CDR1 LNHDA and CDR2 SQIVND (reference sequence). The CDR3 spans 14 residues. Trimming shortened V by 5 bases and J by 7 bases, and 18 bases separated the two germline ends. The material sequenced was PBMCs, taken around atezolizumab (anti-PD-L1) treatment. The rearrangement links TRBV19 to TRBJ2-7; weak D call: TRBD2 (6 bases). The receptor's source is a man between 60 and 75 years old with urothelial cancer. In DNA form, the CDR3 reads TGTGCCAGTAGTGGACCGGTGGTGAGCGGGGAGCAGTACTTC. Protein: CASSGPVVSGEQYF.